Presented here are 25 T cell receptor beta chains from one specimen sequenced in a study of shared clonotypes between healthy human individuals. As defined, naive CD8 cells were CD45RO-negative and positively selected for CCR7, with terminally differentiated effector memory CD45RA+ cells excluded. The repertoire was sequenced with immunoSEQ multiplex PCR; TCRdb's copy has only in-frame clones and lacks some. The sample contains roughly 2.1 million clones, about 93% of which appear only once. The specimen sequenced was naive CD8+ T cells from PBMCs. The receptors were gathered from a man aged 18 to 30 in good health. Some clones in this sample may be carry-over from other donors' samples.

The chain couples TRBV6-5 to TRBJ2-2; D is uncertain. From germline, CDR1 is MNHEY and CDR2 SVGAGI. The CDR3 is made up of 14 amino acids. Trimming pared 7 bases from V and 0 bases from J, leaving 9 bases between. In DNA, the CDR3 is TGTGCCAGCACCGACACGTCGAACACCGGGGAGCTGTTTTTT. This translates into CASTDTSNTGELFF.

CDR3 nucleotides: TGCGCCAGCAGCTTGGCCTTCGGCGGGAGAACGGGTGATGAGCAGTTCTTC. Translated, it gives CASSLAFGGRTGDEQFF. This chain joins TRBV5-1 and TRBJ2-1, with 7 positions matching TRBD2. This CDR3 spans 17 amino acids. Germline V gene lookup returns CDR1 SGHRS and CDR2 YFSETQ. V was pared by 0 bases and J by 8 bases, with 14 bases of the junction left unmatched.

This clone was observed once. The DNA for the CDR3 is TGTGCCAGCAGCCAAGATCGTTTCGCGGGGAGATTTAACACCGGGGAGCTGTTTTTT. Encoded protein: CASSQDRFAGRFNTGELFF. The chain recombines TRBV4-2 with TRBJ2-2; a weak D match, TRBD2 (6 bases). The V gene's germline CDR1 is LGHNA and CDR2 YNFKEQ. The CDR3 contains 19 residues. V dropped 0 bases and J dropped 2 bases, with 19 bases sitting between them.

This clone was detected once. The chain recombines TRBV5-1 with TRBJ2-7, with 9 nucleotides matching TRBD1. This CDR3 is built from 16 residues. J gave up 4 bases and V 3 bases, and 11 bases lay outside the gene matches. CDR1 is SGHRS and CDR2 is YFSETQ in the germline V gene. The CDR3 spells CASSWDPGQGIYEQYF. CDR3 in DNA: TGCGCCAGCAGCTGGGATCCCGGACAGGGGATTTACGAGCAGTACTTC.

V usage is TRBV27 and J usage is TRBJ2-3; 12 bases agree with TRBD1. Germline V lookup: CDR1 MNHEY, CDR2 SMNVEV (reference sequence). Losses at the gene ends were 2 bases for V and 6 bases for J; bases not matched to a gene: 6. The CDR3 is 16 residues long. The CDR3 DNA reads TGTGCCAGCAGTTTAGGGACAGGGGGCGGGTTGGATACGCAGTATTTT. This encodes CASSLGTGGGLDTQYF.

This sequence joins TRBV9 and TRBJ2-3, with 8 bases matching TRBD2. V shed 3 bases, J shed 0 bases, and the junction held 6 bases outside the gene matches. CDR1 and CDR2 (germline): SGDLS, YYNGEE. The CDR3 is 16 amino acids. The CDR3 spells CASSAYTSGSTDTQYF. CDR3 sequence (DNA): TGTGCCAGCAGCGCCTACACTAGCGGTAGCACAGATACGCAGTATTTT.

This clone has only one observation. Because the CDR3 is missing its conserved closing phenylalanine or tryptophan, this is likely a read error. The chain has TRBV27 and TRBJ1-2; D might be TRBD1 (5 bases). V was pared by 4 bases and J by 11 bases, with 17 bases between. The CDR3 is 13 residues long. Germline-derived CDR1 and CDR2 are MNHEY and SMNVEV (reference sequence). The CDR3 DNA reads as TGTGCCAGCAGTTCCCTAGACCTATGGACATACACCCTC. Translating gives CASSSLDLWTYTL.

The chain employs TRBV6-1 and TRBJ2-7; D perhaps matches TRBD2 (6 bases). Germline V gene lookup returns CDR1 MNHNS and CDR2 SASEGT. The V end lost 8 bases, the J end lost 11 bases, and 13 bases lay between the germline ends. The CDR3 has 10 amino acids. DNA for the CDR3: TGTGCCAGCGGTTGGGGAGGTGAGTACTTC. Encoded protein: CASGWGGEYF.

For the CDR3, the DNA is TGCGCCAGCAGCCAAGAAGCGGGAGGGTACAATGAGCAGTTCTTC. Its protein product is CASSQEAGGYNEQFF. The chain employs TRBV4-3 and TRBJ2-1, with 10 bases identical to TRBD2. Germline V gene sequence: CDR1 LGHNA, CDR2 YSLEER. This CDR3 has 15 amino acids. The trim removed 0 bases at V and 4 bases at J, leaving 0 bases unmatched.

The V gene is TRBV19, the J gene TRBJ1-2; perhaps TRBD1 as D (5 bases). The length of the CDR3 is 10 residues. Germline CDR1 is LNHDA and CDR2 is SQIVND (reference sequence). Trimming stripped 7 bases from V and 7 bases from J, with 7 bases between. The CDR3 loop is CASKGAGYTF. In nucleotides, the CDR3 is TGTGCCAGTAAAGGGGCTGGCTACACCTTC. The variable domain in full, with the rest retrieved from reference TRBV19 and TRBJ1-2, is DGGITQSPKYLFRKEGQNVTLSCEQNLNHDAMYWYRQDPGQGLRLIYYSQIVNDFQKGDIAEGYSVSREKKESFPLTVTSAQKNPTAFYLCASKGAGYTFGSGTRLTVV.

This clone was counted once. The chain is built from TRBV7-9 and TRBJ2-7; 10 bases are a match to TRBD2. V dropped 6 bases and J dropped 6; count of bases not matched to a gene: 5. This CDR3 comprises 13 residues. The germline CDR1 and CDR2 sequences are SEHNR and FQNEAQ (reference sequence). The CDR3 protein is CASRAGGDGEQYF. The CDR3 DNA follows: TGTGCCAGCAGAGCGGGAGGGGACGGCGAGCAGTACTTC.

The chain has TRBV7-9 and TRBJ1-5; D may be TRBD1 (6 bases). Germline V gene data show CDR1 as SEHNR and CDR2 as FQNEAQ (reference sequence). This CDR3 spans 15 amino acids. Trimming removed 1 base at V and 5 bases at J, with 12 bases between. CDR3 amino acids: CASSLGAGAHQPQHF. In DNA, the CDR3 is TGTGCCAGCAGCTTAGGTGCGGGGGCGCATCAGCCCCAGCATTTT.

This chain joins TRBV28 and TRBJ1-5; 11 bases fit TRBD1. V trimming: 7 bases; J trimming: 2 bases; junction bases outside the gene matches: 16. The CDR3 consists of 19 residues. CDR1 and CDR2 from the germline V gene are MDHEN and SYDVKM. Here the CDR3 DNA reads TGTGCCAGCATCCCCGGACAGGGGGCGAATTGGGACGGCAATCAGCCCCAGCATTTT. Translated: CASIPGQGANWDGNQPQHF.

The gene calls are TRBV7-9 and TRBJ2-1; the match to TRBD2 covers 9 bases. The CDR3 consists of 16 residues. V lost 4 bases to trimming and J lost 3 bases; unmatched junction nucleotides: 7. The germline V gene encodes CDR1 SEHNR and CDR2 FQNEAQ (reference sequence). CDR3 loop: CASSSHTSGRYNEQFF. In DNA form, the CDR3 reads TGTGCCAGCAGCTCCCATACTAGCGGGCGCTACAATGAGCAGTTCTTC.

The CDR3 nucleotides read TGTGCCAGCAGCCCAACCGGACTAGCGGGAGGGCATGAGCAGTTCTTC. Amino acid sequence: CASSPTGLAGGHEQFF. The V call is TRBV7-3, the J call TRBJ2-1; TRBD2 aligns across 15 bases. This CDR3 has 16 residues. Germline assignment: CDR1 SGHTA and CDR2 FQGTGA. After removal of 5 bases from V and 8 bases from J, the junction contained 7 bases not matched to a gene.

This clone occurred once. The CDR3 region is CASSEGAISTDTQYF. CDR3 nucleotide sequence: TGTGCCAGCAGTGAAGGGGCAATTAGCACAGATACGCAGTATTTT. The J gene is TRBJ2-3, the V gene TRBV2; D is unclear. The length of the CDR3 is 15 residues. Trimming removed 1 base at V and 0 bases at J, with 8 bases between. Germline CDR1 SNHLY, CDR2 FYNNEI.

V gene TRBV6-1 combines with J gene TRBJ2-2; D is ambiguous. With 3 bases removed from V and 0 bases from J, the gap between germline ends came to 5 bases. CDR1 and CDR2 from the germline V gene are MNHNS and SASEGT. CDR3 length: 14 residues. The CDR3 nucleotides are TGTGCCAGCAGTGATTATTCGAACACCGGGGAGCTGTTTTTT. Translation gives CASSDYSNTGELFF.

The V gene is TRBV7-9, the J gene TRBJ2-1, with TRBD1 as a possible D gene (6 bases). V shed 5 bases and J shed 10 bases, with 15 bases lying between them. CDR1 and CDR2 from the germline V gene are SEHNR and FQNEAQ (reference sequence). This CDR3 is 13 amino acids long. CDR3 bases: TGTGCCAGCAGCGGGGACAATGGGCTCGAGCAGTTCTTC. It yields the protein CASSGDNGLEQFF.

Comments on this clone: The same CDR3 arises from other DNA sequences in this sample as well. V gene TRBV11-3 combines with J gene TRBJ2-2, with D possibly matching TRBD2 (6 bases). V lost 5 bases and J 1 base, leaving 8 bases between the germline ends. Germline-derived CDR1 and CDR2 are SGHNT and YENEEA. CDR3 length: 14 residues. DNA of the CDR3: TGTGCCAGCAGCCCCGGGGGGAACACCGGGGAGCTGTTTTTT. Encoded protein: CASSPGGNTGELFF. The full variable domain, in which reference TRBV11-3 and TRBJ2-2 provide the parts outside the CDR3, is EAGVVQSPRYKIIEKKQPVAFWCNPISGHNTLYWYLQNLGQGPELLIRYENEEAVDDSQLPKDRFSAERLKGVDSTLKIQPAELGDSAVYLCASSPGGNTGELFFGEGSRLTVL.

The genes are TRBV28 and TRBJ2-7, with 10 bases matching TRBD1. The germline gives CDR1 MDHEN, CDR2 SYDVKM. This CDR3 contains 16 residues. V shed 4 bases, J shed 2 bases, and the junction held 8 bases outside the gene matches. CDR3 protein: CASSWGPGQGTYEQYF. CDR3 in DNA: TGTGCCAGCAGTTGGGGACCGGGACAGGGGACCTACGAGCAGTACTTC.

CDR3: CASSMVSREGTDTQYF. The CDR3 bases are TGTGCCAGTAGTATGGTTTCGCGGGAAGGCACAGATACGCAGTATTTT. This rearrangement joins TRBV19 to TRBJ2-3; tentative D call: TRBD2 (6 bases). Germline V gene sequence: CDR1 LNHDA, CDR2 SQIVND (reference sequence). There are 16 residues in the CDR3. V dropped 3 bases and J dropped 1 base, with 14 bases sitting between them.

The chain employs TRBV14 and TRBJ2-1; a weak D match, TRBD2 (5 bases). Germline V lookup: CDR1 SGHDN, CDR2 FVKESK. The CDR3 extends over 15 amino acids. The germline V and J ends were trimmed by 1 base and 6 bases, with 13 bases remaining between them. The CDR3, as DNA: TGTGCCAGCAGCCAAGGGGAGCGCGACACCAATGAGCAGTTCTTC. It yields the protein CASSQGERDTNEQFF.

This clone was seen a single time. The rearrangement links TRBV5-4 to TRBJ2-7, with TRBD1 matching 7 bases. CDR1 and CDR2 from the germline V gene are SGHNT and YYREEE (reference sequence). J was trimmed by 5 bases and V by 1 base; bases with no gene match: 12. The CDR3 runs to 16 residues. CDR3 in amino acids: CASSLPGTVTFHEQYF. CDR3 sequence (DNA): TGTGCCAGCAGCTTGCCCGGGACAGTAACGTTCCACGAGCAGTACTTC. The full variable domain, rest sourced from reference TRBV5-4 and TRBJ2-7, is ETGVTQSPTHLIKTRGQQVTLRCSSQSGHNTVSWYQQALGQGPQFIFQYYREEENGRGNFPPRFSGLQFPNYSSELNVNALELDDSALYLCASSLPGTVTFHEQYFGPGTRLTVT.

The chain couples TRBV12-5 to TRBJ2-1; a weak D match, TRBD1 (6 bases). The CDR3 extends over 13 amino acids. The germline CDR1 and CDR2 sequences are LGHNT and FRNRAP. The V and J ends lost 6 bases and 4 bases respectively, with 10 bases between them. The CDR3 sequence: CASGRGQYNEQFF. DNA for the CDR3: TGTGCTAGTGGCCGGGGACAATACAATGAGCAGTTCTTC.

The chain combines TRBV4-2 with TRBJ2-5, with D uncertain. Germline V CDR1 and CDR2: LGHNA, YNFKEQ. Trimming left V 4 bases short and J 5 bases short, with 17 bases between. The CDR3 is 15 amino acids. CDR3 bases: TGTGCCAGCAGCCCCCTAGACCATACCGGTGAGACCCAGTACTTC. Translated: CASSPLDHTGETQYF.